This TCR beta chain was observed in a study of T cell responses to AZD1222 COVID-19 vaccine. Study findings and constraints: Clonal diversity may have been underestimated, and the donors were mostly white British, with more females than males.

The repertoire was sequenced with immunoSEQ multiplex PCR; TCRdb's copy has only in-frame clones and lacks some. The sample holds about 150,000 clones, more than 75% seen once. With respect to this clone: As yet, its antigen is unknown.

Per the germline V gene, CDR1 is GTSNPN and CDR2 is SVGIG (reference sequence). J lost 6 bases, V lost 2 bases, and 3 bases had no gene match. The CDR3 totals 12 residues. The clonotype originates from an adult who received the AZD1222 COVID-19 vaccine. The chain joins TRBV30 to TRBJ1-2, with 7 bases lining up with TRBD1. The sequencing here drew on peripheral blood, taken 28 days after the second AZD1222 dose. CDR3 in DNA: TGTGCCTGGAGTCCAGGGGGACATGGCTACACCTTC. Amino acid sequence: CAWSPGGHGYTF.